A selection of T cell receptor beta chains follows, all from one sample in a study of blood T cell repertoires in COVID-19. The repertoire was sequenced with immunoSEQ multiplex PCR; TCRdb's copy has only in-frame clones and lacks some. The sample shows about 250,000 clones, about 90% of them seen only once. The sequencing sample was made of PBMCs or T cells enriched from blood (not recorded which). The receptors originated from a woman aged 40 to 55 who had been exposed to COVID-19. The CDR3 runs from the conserved cysteine through the conserved F or W. Each record gives: J gene, V gene, CDR3 protein.

j_call: TRBJ2-6; v_call: TRBV4-1; cdr3_aa: CASSLTGISSGANVLTF
j_call: TRBJ2-2; v_call: TRBV7-3; cdr3_aa: CASSPVTGELFF
j_call: TRBJ1-4; v_call: TRBV28; cdr3_aa: CASSSPSTVFNEKLFF
j_call: TRBJ1-1; v_call: TRBV15; cdr3_aa: CATSRPPDSLNTEAFF
j_call: TRBJ2-3; v_call: TRBV7-2; cdr3_aa: CASSPLPGRTDTQYF
j_call: TRBJ2-7; v_call: TRBV6-5; cdr3_aa: CASSLPGGAYEQYF
j_call: TRBJ2-2; v_call: TRBV5-1; cdr3_aa: CASILGTGGTGELFF
j_call: TRBJ1-5; v_call: TRBV9; cdr3_aa: CASSVRPGQPQHF
j_call: TRBJ2-3; v_call: TRBV30; cdr3_aa: CAWSVLLSGTDTQYF
j_call: TRBJ2-3; v_call: TRBV5-1; cdr3_aa: CASSTSETDTQYF
j_call: TRBJ1-2; v_call: TRBV6-6; cdr3_aa: CASSSPPPRDYGYTF
j_call: TRBJ1-5; v_call: TRBV4-3; cdr3_aa: CASSFRTPNQPQHF
j_call: NA; v_call: TRBV7-9; cdr3_aa: CASSPGTGSYEQYF
j_call: TRBJ1-4; v_call: TRBV19; cdr3_aa: CATRQGARSTNEKLFF
j_call: TRBJ2-7; v_call: TRBV3-1/TRBV3-2; cdr3_aa: CASSPRTGKRTYEQYF
j_call: TRBJ1-1; v_call: TRBV7-9; cdr3_aa: CASSLAARGSEAFF